These 8 T cell receptor beta chains originate from one sample sequenced in a study of blood T cell repertoires in COVID-19. This table comes from immunoSEQ multiplex PCR, and its TCRdb copy is limited to in-frame clones, with some not included. Of about 110,000 clones listed, 80% to 90% are singletons. The sample was peripheral blood. The receptors were gathered from a human donor in a cohort sampled during active COVID-19.

V and J are TRBV18 and TRBJ2-3, with D uncertain. Germline V gene sequence: CDR1 KGHSH, CDR2 LQKENI. V was cut by 3 bases and J by 3 bases, with 7 bases left in between. The CDR3 runs to 13 residues. The DNA for the CDR3 is TGTGCCAGCTCACCGGGCCTTACAGATACGCAGTATTTT. Its translation is CASSPGLTDTQYF.

The chain couples TRBV30 to TRBJ1-4; D is unclear. V was pared by 2 bases and J by 0 bases, with 7 bases between. CDR3 size: 14 residues. Germline CDR1 reads GTSNPN; CDR2 reads SVGIG (reference sequence). For the CDR3, the DNA is TGTGCCTGGAGTCCTGGAGCAACTAATGAAAAACTGTTTTTT. Protein: CAWSPGATNEKLFF. Full variable domain (outside the CDR3, taken from reference TRBV30 and TRBJ1-4): SQTIHQWPATLVQPVGSPLSLECTVEGTSNPNLYWYRQAAGRGLQLLFYSVGIGQISSEVPQNLSASRPQDRQFILSSKKLLLSDSGFYLCAWSPGATNEKLFFGSGTQLSVL.

The chain's CDR3 is CASSQVGGGLGNTIYF. CDR3 nucleotides: TGCGCCAGCAGCCAAGTGGGAGGAGGGCTTGGAAACACCATATATTTT. This chain links TRBV4-3 with TRBJ1-3; D is unresolved. Trimming pared 1 base from V and 3 bases from J, leaving 13 bases between. Germline CDR1 reads LGHNA; CDR2 reads YSLEER. The CDR3 is made up of 16 amino acids.

The chain employs TRBV15 and TRBJ2-1, with 8 bases matching TRBD2. The ends lost 5 bases at V and 4 bases at J; junction bases unmatched: 4. The CDR3 is 14 residues long. The V gene's germline CDR1 is LNHNV and CDR2 YYDKDF (reference sequence). For the CDR3, the DNA is TGTGCCACCAGCTGGAGCGGGGGTTACAATGAGCAGTTCTTC. This sequence encodes CATSWSGGYNEQFF.

The J gene is TRBJ1-2, the V gene TRBV6-1; 7 bases fit TRBD1. Germline V CDR1 and CDR2: MNHNS, SASEGT. With 1 base clipped from V and 4 bases from J, the junction kept 6 bases outside the gene matches. CDR3 length equals 15 residues. The CDR3 region is CASSEGGTATYGYTF. The DNA of the CDR3 is TGTGCCAGCAGTGAAGGAGGGACAGCCACCTATGGCTACACCTTC.

The chain uses TRBV5-1 and TRBJ2-1; TRBD1 agrees at 10 bases. The CDR3 has 17 amino acids. Germline V gene lookup returns CDR1 SGHRS and CDR2 YFSETQ. V shed 3 bases, J shed 7 bases, and the junction held 13 bases outside the gene matches. CDR3 region: CASSSRSVGTGVNEQFF. CDR3 nucleotide sequence: TGCGCCAGCAGCTCCAGAAGTGTGGGGACAGGGGTTAATGAGCAGTTCTTC.

This clone appeared once. The chain links TRBV7-2 to TRBJ2-1, with 11 bases matching TRBD2. V was pared by 4 bases and J by 9 bases, with 5 bases of the junction left unmatched. Germline lookup yields CDR1 SGHTA and CDR2 FQGNSA. This CDR3 has 14 residues. The CDR3 region has the DNA TGTGCCAGCAGCTATAGCGGGGGGGCGACTGAGCAGTTCTTC. This codes for CASSYSGGATEQFF.

V is TRBV19 and J is TRBJ2-1, with 12 nucleotides matching TRBD2. Germline CDR1 reads LNHDA; CDR2 reads SQIVND (reference sequence). This CDR3 is 19 amino acids long. The trim removed 7 bases at V and 10 bases at J, leaving 23 bases unmatched. In DNA form, the CDR3 reads TGTGCCAGTAATACAGGGCTCCCCGGGACTAGCGGGTCCTCTGGGGAGCAGTTCTTC. As protein: CASNTGLPGTSGSSGEQFF.